This record looks at one T cell receptor (beta chain) sequence and its context. The antigen remains undetermined. The data belong to a study of cytomegalovirus exposure and HLA in healthy donors. Regarding the study as a whole: Some 150 TCR beta chains were listed as cytomegalovirus-associated.

Primers for the PCR totalled 60 Vbeta and 13 Jbeta. Some clones are missing from TCRdb's copy, which holds only in-frame ones; the method was immunoSEQ multiplex PCR. The profile covers approximately 210,000 clones, with 60% to 80% appearing a single time and 2% to 2.5% taken by the ten largest. The receptor was derived from a woman aged 25 to 39 in good health and CMV-seropositive. The sequenced material came from PBMCs.

This chain's CDR3 is CAGEGQGDGYTF. The CDR3 DNA follows: TGTGCCGGCGAGGGACAGGGGGACGGCTACACCTTC. The chain links TRBV7-9 to TRBJ1-2, with 11 bases matching TRBD1. Germline V gene data show CDR1 as SEHNR and CDR2 as FQNEAQ (reference sequence). The CDR3 consists of 12 residues. After removal of 11 bases from V and 8 bases from J, the junction contained 7 bases not matched to a gene.